Given below is one TCR beta chain in context. The data originate from a study of blood T cell repertoires in COVID-19. Study overall: COVID-19 samples, acute and convalescent, were from the United States, Italy and Spain. The analysed material was cDNA or gDNA that came from T cells, B-cell-depleted T cells, or PBMCs.

The CDR3 consists of 15 residues. J lost 3 bases, V lost 5 bases, and 2 bases had no gene match. The V gene's germline CDR1 is SNHLY and CDR2 FYNNEI. Participants were aged roughly 18 to 95 years, lived in around 22 US areas, and enrolled virtually. This table comes from immunoSEQ multiplex PCR, and its TCRdb copy is limited to in-frame clones, with some not included. The sample holds 300,000 or so clones; roughly 90% are singletons and the top ten take under 3.5%. The chain is built from TRBV2 and TRBJ1-4; 11 nucleotides align to TRBD1. The specimen was PBMCs or T cells enriched from blood (not recorded which). The source of this sequence is a woman between 45 and 65 years old who had been exposed to COVID-19. The CDR3, as DNA: TGTGCCAGCAGTACGGGACAGGGGGCTAATGAAAAACTGTTTTTT. Its protein is CASSTGQGANEKLFF.